This entry lists 9 T cell receptor beta chains sequenced from one sample in a study of blood T cell repertoires in COVID-19. Profiled with immunoSEQ multiplex PCR; TCRdb holds only in-frame clones, not every one. This sample carries roughly 28,000 clones, roughly 91% of them seen once, and the ten largest clones take 4.9%. Source material: peripheral blood. These receptors were collected from a man between 70 and 80 years old with active COVID-19.

The CDR3 DNA reads TGTGCCAGCAGCGCGTCCGGGACTAGCGGCCACAATGAGCAGTTCTTC. Translating gives CASSASGTSGHNEQFF. The chain has TRBV7-3 and TRBJ2-1, with 11 bases lining up with TRBD2. There are 16 residues in the CDR3. With V trimmed by 5 bases and J by 5 bases, 8 bases remained unmatched. Germline values: CDR1 SGHTA, CDR2 FQGTGA.

The rearrangement uses TRBV18 and TRBJ2-1, with 9 bases identical to TRBD1. The CDR3 spans 15 residues. Germline V lookup: CDR1 KGHSH, CDR2 LQKENI. The V segment lost 6 bases and the J segment 8 bases; nucleotides outside the gene matches: 11. The CDR3 loop is CASSRAGTGSDEQFF. CDR3 DNA: TGTGCCAGCTCTCGAGCCGGGACAGGGTCCGATGAGCAGTTCTTC.

CDR3 DNA: TGTGCCACCCACCGACAGGGAGGTCAGCCCCAGCATTTT. This sequence encodes CATHRQGGQPQHF. The chain recombines TRBV6-5 with TRBJ1-5, with 7 bases that match TRBD1. The CDR3 contains 13 residues. From germline, CDR1 is MNHEY and CDR2 SVGAGI. Trimming cost V 10 bases and J 6 bases; bases outside gene matches: 9.

The rearrangement links TRBV10-3 to TRBJ2-3; 12 bases line up with TRBD2. There are 16 residues in the CDR3. V was pared by 2 bases and J by 2 bases, with 2 bases of the junction left unmatched. CDR1 and CDR2 (germline): ENHRY, SYGVKD. This CDR3 reads CAISETSGGFTDTQYF. The CDR3 nucleotides read TGTGCCATCAGTGAGACTAGCGGGGGGTTCACAGATACGCAGTATTTT.

The chain is built from TRBV18 and TRBJ2-3; D not certain. Germline V gene lookup returns CDR1 KGHSH and CDR2 LQKENI. The CDR3 totals 15 residues. V lost 6 bases, J lost 0 bases, and 13 bases lay in between. This CDR3 reads CASSPGYASTDTQYF. CDR3 DNA: TGTGCCAGCTCCCCCGGGTACGCTAGCACAGATACGCAGTATTTT.

The chain couples TRBV27 to TRBJ1-2, with D perhaps TRBD1 (6 bases). The V gene's germline CDR1 is MNHEY and CDR2 SMNVEV (reference sequence). There are 14 residues in the CDR3. V gave up 0 bases and J gave up 8 bases, with 13 bases separating them. As DNA, the CDR3 is TGTGCCAGCAGTTTATCCGACCCAAGGGGGGGCTACACCTTC. This translates into CASSLSDPRGGYTF.

The rearrangement uses TRBV5-4 and TRBJ2-3, with 8 bases lining up with TRBD2. V trimming: 2 bases; J trimming: 0 bases; junction bases outside the gene matches: 5. Germline values: CDR1 SGHNT, CDR2 YYREEE (reference sequence). The CDR3 has 16 residues. The CDR3 loop is CASSFQLAGSTDTQYF. The CDR3 DNA reads TGTGCCAGCAGCTTCCAGTTAGCGGGAAGCACAGATACGCAGTATTTT.

The gene calls are TRBV7-8 and TRBJ1-6; a possible D gene is TRBD1 (6 bases). Per germline, CDR1 SGHVS and CDR2 FQNEAQ. The CDR3 has 13 amino acids. The V and J ends lost 6 bases and 9 bases respectively, with 12 bases between them. Here the CDR3 reads CASRQGGSSPLHF. The CDR3 region has the DNA TGTGCCAGCAGACAGGGAGGGAGTTCACCCCTCCACTTT.

This sequence joins TRBV6-4 and TRBJ2-2; 9 bases map to TRBD2. This CDR3 comprises 19 residues. V shed 6 bases, J shed 0 bases, and the junction held 14 bases outside the gene matches. The V gene's germline CDR1 is MRHNA and CDR2 SNTAGT. The CDR3 spells CASRPVRLAEPANTGELFF. CDR3 DNA sequence: TGTGCCAGCAGGCCCGTCCGACTAGCGGAGCCGGCGAACACCGGGGAGCTGTTTTTT.